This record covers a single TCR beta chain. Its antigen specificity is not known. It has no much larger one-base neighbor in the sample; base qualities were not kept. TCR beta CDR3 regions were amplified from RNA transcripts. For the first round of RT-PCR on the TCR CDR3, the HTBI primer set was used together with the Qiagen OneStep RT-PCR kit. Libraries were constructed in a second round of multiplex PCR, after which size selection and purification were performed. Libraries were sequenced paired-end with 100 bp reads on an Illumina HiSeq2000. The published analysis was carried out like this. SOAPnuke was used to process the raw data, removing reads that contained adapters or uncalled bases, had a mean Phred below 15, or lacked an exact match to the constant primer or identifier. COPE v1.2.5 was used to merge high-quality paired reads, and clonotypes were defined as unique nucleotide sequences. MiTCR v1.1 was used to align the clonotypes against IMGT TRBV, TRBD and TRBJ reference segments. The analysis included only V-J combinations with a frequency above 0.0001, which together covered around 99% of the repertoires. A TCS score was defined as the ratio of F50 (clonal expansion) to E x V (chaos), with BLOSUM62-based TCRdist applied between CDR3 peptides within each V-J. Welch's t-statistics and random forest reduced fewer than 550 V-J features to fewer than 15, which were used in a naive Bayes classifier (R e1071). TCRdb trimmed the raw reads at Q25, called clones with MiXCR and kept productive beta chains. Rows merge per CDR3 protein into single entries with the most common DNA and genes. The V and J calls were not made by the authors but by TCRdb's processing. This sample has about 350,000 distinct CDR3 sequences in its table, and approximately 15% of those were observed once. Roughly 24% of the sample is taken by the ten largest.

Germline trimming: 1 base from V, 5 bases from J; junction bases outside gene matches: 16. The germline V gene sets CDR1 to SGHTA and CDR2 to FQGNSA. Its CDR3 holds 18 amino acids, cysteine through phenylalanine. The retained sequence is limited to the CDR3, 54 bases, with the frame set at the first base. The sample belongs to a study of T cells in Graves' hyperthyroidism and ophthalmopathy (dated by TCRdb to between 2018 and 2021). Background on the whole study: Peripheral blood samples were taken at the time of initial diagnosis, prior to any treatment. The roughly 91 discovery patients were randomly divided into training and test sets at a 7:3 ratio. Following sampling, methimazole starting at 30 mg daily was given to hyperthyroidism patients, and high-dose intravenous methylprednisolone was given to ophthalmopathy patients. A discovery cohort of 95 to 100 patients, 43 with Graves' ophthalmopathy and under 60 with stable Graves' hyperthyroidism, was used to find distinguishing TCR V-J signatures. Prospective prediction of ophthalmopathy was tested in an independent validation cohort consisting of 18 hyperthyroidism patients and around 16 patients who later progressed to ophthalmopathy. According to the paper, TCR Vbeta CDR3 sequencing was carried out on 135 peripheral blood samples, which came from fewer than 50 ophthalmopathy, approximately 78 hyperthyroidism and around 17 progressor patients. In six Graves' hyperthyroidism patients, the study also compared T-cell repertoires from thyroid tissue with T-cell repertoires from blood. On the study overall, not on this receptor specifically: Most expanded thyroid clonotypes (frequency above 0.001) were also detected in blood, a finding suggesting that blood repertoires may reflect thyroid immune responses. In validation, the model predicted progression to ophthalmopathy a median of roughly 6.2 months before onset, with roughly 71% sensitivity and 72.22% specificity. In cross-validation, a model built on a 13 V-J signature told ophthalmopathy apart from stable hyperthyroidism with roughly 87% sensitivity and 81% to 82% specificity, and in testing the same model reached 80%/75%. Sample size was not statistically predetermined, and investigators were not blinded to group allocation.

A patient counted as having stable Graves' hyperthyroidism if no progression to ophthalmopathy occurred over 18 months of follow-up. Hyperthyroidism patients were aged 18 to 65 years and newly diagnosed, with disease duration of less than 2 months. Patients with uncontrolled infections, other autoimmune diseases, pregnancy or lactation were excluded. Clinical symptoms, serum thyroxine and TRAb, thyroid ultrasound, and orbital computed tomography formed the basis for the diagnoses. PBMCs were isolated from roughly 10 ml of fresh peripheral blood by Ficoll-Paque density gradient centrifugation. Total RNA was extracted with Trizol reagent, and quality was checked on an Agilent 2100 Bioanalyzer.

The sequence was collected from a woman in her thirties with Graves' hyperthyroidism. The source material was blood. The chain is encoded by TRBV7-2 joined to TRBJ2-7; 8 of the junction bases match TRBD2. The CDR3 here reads CASSLEASGPSPTHEQYF. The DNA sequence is TGTGCCAGCAGCTTAGAGGCTAGCGGGCCGTCCCCCACCCACGAGCAGTACTTC.